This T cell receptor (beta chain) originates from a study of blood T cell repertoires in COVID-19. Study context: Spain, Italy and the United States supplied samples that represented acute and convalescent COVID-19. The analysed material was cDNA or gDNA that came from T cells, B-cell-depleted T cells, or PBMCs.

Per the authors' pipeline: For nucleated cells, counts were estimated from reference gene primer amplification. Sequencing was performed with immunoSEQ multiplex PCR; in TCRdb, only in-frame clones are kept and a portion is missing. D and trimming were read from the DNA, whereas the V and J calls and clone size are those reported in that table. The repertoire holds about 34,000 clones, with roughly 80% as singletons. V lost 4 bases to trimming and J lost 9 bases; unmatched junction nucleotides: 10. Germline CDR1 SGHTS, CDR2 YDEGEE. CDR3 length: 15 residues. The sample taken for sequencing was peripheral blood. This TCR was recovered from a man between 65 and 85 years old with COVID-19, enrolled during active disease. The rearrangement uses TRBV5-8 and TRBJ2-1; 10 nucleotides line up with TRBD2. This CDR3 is CASSSLAGEMGEQFF. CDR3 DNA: TGTGCCAGCAGCAGCCTAGCGGGGGAAATGGGTGAGCAGTTCTTC.